This entry is about one T cell receptor (beta chain). Its target is unknown. This sample is drawn from a study of T-cell memory formation after mild COVID-19. The overall study: For the most part, TCR clusters were specific to one donor.

5'RACE with constant-segment primers built TCRalpha and TCRbeta cDNA libraries with UMIs. TCRdb re-analysed the 5' RACE reads in MiXCR, keeping a single row per CDR3 protein. The data show about 350,000 distinct CDR3 sequences, roughly an eighth seen once. Overall study findings and caveats: SARS-CoV-2 specificity of second-wave clones peaking day 37 was unconfirmed.

Germline V lookup: CDR1 SGHVS, CDR2 FNYEAQ. CDR3 length equals 12 residues. The V gene lost 8 bases and the J gene lost 0 bases, with 6 bases spanning the gap. V and J are TRBV7-6 and TRBJ2-3, with TRBD1 as a possible D gene (6 bases). This TCR derives from a man between 18 and 29 years old who had mild COVID-19 (a few samples of this study predate the infection). Cell type and time point are not known. The sample was PBMCs or a T cell subset sorted from them (not recorded which). The CDR3 sequence: CASGQSTDTQYF. DNA for the CDR3: TGTGCCAGCGGACAGAGCACAGATACGCAGTATTTT.